This is a list of T cell receptor beta chains from one sample in a study of T-cell reconstitution after alpha-beta-depleted transplantation in children. TCRdb reprocessed the PCR reads via MiXCR and lists one record per CDR3 protein. Here the sample spans more than 75,000 distinct CDR3 sequences, around a quarter being singletons. The sequences come from PBMCs, collected before TCRalphabeta/CD19-depleted stem cell transplant. All receptors come from a boy aged 2-15 years with acute lymphoblastic leukemia, due to receive a stem cell transplant. The CDR3 runs from the conserved cysteine through the conserved F or W. Each record gives: V gene, CDR3 length, D gene, clone size, J gene, CDR3 protein, CDR3 DNA. The D gene is left open where the match is weak. Expanded clones get a size class; other rows say once, few or many, or leave the size out.

v_call: TRBV7-3
cdr3_length: 15
d_call: TRBD1
clone_size: -
j_call: TRBJ2-7
cdr3_aa: CASSLLGQGPYEQYF
cdr3_nt: TGTGCCAGCAGCTTACTGGGACAGGGCCCCTACGAGCAGTACTTC

v_call: TRBV5-1
cdr3_length: 14
d_call: -
clone_size: many
j_call: TRBJ2-1
cdr3_aa: CASSWTAGANEQFF
cdr3_nt: TGCGCCAGCAGCTGGACCGCAGGGGCCAATGAGCAGTTCTTC

v_call: TRBV29-1
cdr3_length: 15
d_call: -
clone_size: many
j_call: TRBJ2-1
cdr3_aa: CSVDQRTRFYNEQFF
cdr3_nt: TGCAGCGTTGATCAGCGGACGCGGTTTTACAATGAGCAGTTCTTC

v_call: TRBV5-6
cdr3_length: 11
d_call: TRBD1
clone_size: -
j_call: TRBJ1-4
cdr3_aa: CASSSDRQLFF
cdr3_nt: TGTGCCAGCTCCTCGGACAGGCAACTGTTTTTT

v_call: TRBV20-1
cdr3_length: 12
d_call: -
clone_size: few
j_call: TRBJ1-1
cdr3_aa: CSAAGPAIEAFF
cdr3_nt: TGCAGTGCGGCCGGACCAGCTATCGAAGCTTTCTTT

v_call: TRBV20-1
cdr3_length: 12
d_call: -
clone_size: -
j_call: TRBJ2-4
cdr3_aa: CSADREKSIQYF
cdr3_nt: TGCAGTGCTGACCGCGAAAAGAGCATTCAGTACTTC

v_call: TRBV7-2
cdr3_length: 14
d_call: -
clone_size: -
j_call: TRBJ2-5
cdr3_aa: CASTNPSVQGTQYF
cdr3_nt: TGTGCCAGCACCAACCCCTCGGTCCAAGGGACCCAGTACTTC

v_call: TRBV12-3/TRBV12-4
cdr3_length: 11
d_call: -
clone_size: few
j_call: TRBJ1-1
cdr3_aa: CASSFERGAFF
cdr3_nt: TGTGCCAGCAGTTTTGAGCGGGGAGCTTTCTTT

v_call: TRBV28
cdr3_length: 15
d_call: -
clone_size: -
j_call: TRBJ1-1
cdr3_aa: CASRPGQFMNTEAFF
cdr3_nt: TGTGCCAGCAGGCCTGGACAGTTCATGAACACTGAAGCTTTCTTT

v_call: TRBV20-1
cdr3_length: 15
d_call: -
clone_size: -
j_call: TRBJ2-7
cdr3_aa: CSARGGLRLAYEQYF
cdr3_nt: TGCAGTGCTAGAGGGGGACTTCGACTAGCCTACGAGCAGTACTTC

v_call: TRBV20-1
cdr3_length: 14
d_call: -
clone_size: -
j_call: TRBJ2-5
cdr3_aa: CSAREAEKQETQYF
cdr3_nt: TGCAGTGCTAGAGAAGCGGAGAAACAAGAGACCCAGTACTTC

v_call: TRBV27
cdr3_length: 13
d_call: -
clone_size: -
j_call: TRBJ2-1
cdr3_aa: CASSIRQSHEQFF
cdr3_nt: TGTGCCAGCAGTATTCGACAGTCCCATGAGCAGTTCTTC

v_call: TRBV20-1
cdr3_length: 12
d_call: TRBD1
clone_size: few
j_call: TRBJ1-5
cdr3_aa: CSAAQGNQPQHF
cdr3_nt: TGCAGTGCTGCACAGGGGAATCAGCCCCAGCATTTT

v_call: TRBV27
cdr3_length: 15
d_call: -
clone_size: many
j_call: TRBJ2-6
cdr3_aa: CASSTALSGANVLTF
cdr3_nt: TGTGCCAGCAGTACAGCCCTGTCTGGGGCCAACGTCCTGACTTTC

v_call: TRBV4-3
cdr3_length: 13
d_call: -
clone_size: -
j_call: TRBJ2-7
cdr3_aa: CASSQGLAREQYF
cdr3_nt: TGCGCCAGCAGCCAAGGTCTAGCTCGGGAGCAGTACTTC

v_call: TRBV5-1
cdr3_length: 14
d_call: -
clone_size: -
j_call: TRBJ2-1
cdr3_aa: CASSAALISVEQFF
cdr3_nt: TGCGCCAGCAGCGCGGCCCTAATTAGCGTTGAGCAGTTCTTC

v_call: TRBV29-1
cdr3_length: 13
d_call: TRBD1
clone_size: few
j_call: TRBJ1-1
cdr3_aa: CSVTTGGNTEAFF
cdr3_nt: TGCAGCGTAACGACAGGGGGGAACACTGAAGCTTTCTTT

v_call: TRBV29-1
cdr3_length: 14
d_call: TRBD1
clone_size: few
j_call: TRBJ2-3
cdr3_aa: CSVQGVNAPDTQYF
cdr3_nt: TGCAGCGTCCAGGGGGTCAACGCACCGGATACGCAGTATTTT

v_call: TRBV28
cdr3_length: 12
d_call: -
clone_size: many
j_call: TRBJ2-7
cdr3_aa: CASSFDSYEQYF
cdr3_nt: TGTGCCAGCAGTTTCGACAGCTACGAGCAGTACTTC

v_call: TRBV24-1
cdr3_length: 13
d_call: TRBD2
clone_size: few
j_call: TRBJ2-1
cdr3_aa: CATSDLAGWEQFF
cdr3_nt: TGTGCCACCAGTGACTTAGCGGGATGGGAGCAGTTCTTC

v_call: TRBV6-1
cdr3_length: 13
d_call: TRBD1
clone_size: -
j_call: TRBJ2-7
cdr3_aa: CATRRTGIYEQYF
cdr3_nt: TGTGCCACTCGACGGACAGGAATCTACGAGCAGTACTTC

v_call: TRBV10-3
cdr3_length: 13
d_call: -
clone_size: many
j_call: TRBJ2-5
cdr3_aa: CAISDKGQETQYF
cdr3_nt: TGTGCCATCAGTGATAAGGGTCAAGAGACCCAGTACTTC

v_call: TRBV12-3/TRBV12-4
cdr3_length: 15
d_call: -
clone_size: -
j_call: TRBJ1-3
cdr3_aa: CASSLTGQPGNTIYF
cdr3_nt: TGTGCCAGCAGTTTAACCGGTCAACCTGGAAACACCATATATTTT

v_call: TRBV11-2
cdr3_length: 13
d_call: TRBD2
clone_size: once
j_call: TRBJ2-1
cdr3_aa: CASSRLAGSPPFF
cdr3_nt: TGTGCCAGCAGCCGACTAGCGGGAAGCCCCCCGTTCTTC

v_call: TRBV29-1
cdr3_length: 16
d_call: TRBD2
clone_size: few
j_call: TRBJ2-7
cdr3_aa: CSVAIVGTSGRYEQYF
cdr3_nt: TGCAGCGTTGCCATAGTCGGGACTAGCGGGAGGTACGAGCAGTACTTC

v_call: TRBV10-3
cdr3_length: 15
d_call: TRBD2
clone_size: many
j_call: TRBJ2-3
cdr3_aa: CAISARGTNTDTQYF
cdr3_nt: TGTGCCATCAGTGCACGGGGGACTAACACAGATACGCAGTATTTT

v_call: TRBV25-1
cdr3_length: 16
d_call: TRBD2
clone_size: -
j_call: TRBJ2-5
cdr3_aa: CASSETTSGGSGTQYF
cdr3_nt: TGTGCCAGCAGTGAAACGACTAGCGGAGGGTCAGGGACCCAGTACTTC

v_call: TRBV28
cdr3_length: 16
d_call: TRBD1
clone_size: once
j_call: TRBJ2-7
cdr3_aa: CASSSPGQGLSYEQYF
cdr3_nt: TGTGCCAGCAGCAGCCCGGGACAGGGTTTGTCCTACGAGCAGTACTTC

v_call: TRBV18
cdr3_length: 15
d_call: -
clone_size: -
j_call: TRBJ2-3
cdr3_aa: CASSGLRASTDTQYF
cdr3_nt: TGTGCCAGCTCCGGACTACGGGCTAGCACAGATACGCAGTATTTT

v_call: TRBV28
cdr3_length: 15
d_call: -
clone_size: few
j_call: TRBJ2-1
cdr3_aa: CASSFEQFNRDEQFF
cdr3_nt: TGTGCCAGCAGTTTCGAGCAGTTTAACAGAGATGAGCAGTTCTTC

v_call: TRBV5-1
cdr3_length: 17
d_call: TRBD2
clone_size: -
j_call: TRBJ2-1
cdr3_aa: CASSLVQREWVKNEQFF
cdr3_nt: TGCGCCAGCAGCTTGGTGCAGCGGGAGTGGGTGAAGAATGAGCAGTTCTTC

v_call: TRBV6-4
cdr3_length: 15
d_call: TRBD2
clone_size: many
j_call: TRBJ2-1
cdr3_aa: CASSDTSGGANEQFF
cdr3_nt: TGTGCCAGCAGTGACACTAGCGGAGGGGCCAATGAGCAGTTCTTC

v_call: TRBV9
cdr3_length: 20
d_call: -
clone_size: -
j_call: TRBJ1-3
cdr3_aa: CASSVAVGGTSREGGNTIYF
cdr3_nt: TGTGCCAGCAGCGTAGCCGTTGGAGGGACATCCCGCGAAGGTGGAAACACCATATATTTT

v_call: TRBV9
cdr3_length: 16
d_call: TRBD2
clone_size: -
j_call: TRBJ2-1
cdr3_aa: CASSVGVTSGGNEQFF
cdr3_nt: TGTGCCAGCAGCGTAGGGGTGACTAGCGGAGGGAATGAGCAGTTCTTC

v_call: TRBV15
cdr3_length: 15
d_call: TRBD1
clone_size: few
j_call: TRBJ2-7
cdr3_aa: CATSRDWGQGPEQYF
cdr3_nt: TGTGCCACCAGCAGAGATTGGGGACAGGGCCCCGAGCAGTACTTC

v_call: TRBV12-3/TRBV12-4
cdr3_length: 12
d_call: -
clone_size: few
j_call: TRBJ2-5
cdr3_aa: CASSSRKEIQYF
cdr3_nt: TGTGCCAGCAGCTCTAGGAAGGAAATCCAGTACTTC

v_call: TRBV20-1
cdr3_length: 12
d_call: -
clone_size: -
j_call: TRBJ2-3
cdr3_aa: CSGGATTDTQYF
cdr3_nt: TGCAGTGGGGGCGCCACCACAGATACGCAGTATTTT

v_call: TRBV29-1
cdr3_length: 13
d_call: TRBD2
clone_size: few
j_call: TRBJ2-1
cdr3_aa: CSVPLSSGKEQFF
cdr3_nt: TGCAGCGTCCCCTTGAGTAGCGGGAAAGAGCAGTTCTTC

v_call: TRBV10-3
cdr3_length: 15
d_call: TRBD2
clone_size: medium-sized
j_call: TRBJ2-1
cdr3_aa: CATTSGGTVYNEQFF
cdr3_nt: TGTGCCACGACTAGCGGAGGAACCGTTTACAATGAGCAGTTCTTC

v_call: TRBV10-3
cdr3_length: 8
d_call: -
clone_size: many
j_call: TRBJ2-7
cdr3_aa: CANYEQYF
cdr3_nt: TGTGCCAACTACGAGCAGTACTTC

v_call: TRBV7-6
cdr3_length: 14
d_call: -
clone_size: -
j_call: TRBJ2-5
cdr3_aa: CASSPSGVVETQYF
cdr3_nt: TGTGCCAGCAGCCCGAGCGGAGTTGTGGAGACCCAGTACTTC

v_call: TRBV20-1
cdr3_length: 12
d_call: -
clone_size: -
j_call: TRBJ1-2
cdr3_aa: CSARRGGSRYTF
cdr3_nt: TGCAGTGCTAGGCGGGGAGGATCTCGCTACACCTTC

v_call: TRBV6-2/TRBV6-3
cdr3_length: 14
d_call: -
clone_size: -
j_call: TRBJ2-1
cdr3_aa: CASSSTRGVNEQFF
cdr3_nt: TGTGCCAGCAGTTCGACCCGGGGTGTCAATGAGCAGTTCTTC

v_call: TRBV3-1
cdr3_length: 17
d_call: -
clone_size: -
j_call: TRBJ2-1
cdr3_aa: CASSQDQTVLSYNEQFF
cdr3_nt: TGTGCCAGCAGCCAAGATCAGACAGTATTATCCTACAATGAGCAGTTCTTC

v_call: TRBV7-9
cdr3_length: 11
d_call: TRBD1
clone_size: -
j_call: TRBJ2-1
cdr3_aa: CASSSGDREFF
cdr3_nt: TGTGCCAGCAGCTCCGGAGACAGGGAGTTCTTC

v_call: TRBV5-1
cdr3_length: 13
d_call: -
clone_size: -
j_call: TRBJ2-5
cdr3_aa: CASSLAREETQYF
cdr3_nt: TGCGCCAGCAGCTTGGCCAGGGAAGAGACCCAGTACTTC

v_call: TRBV29-1
cdr3_length: 14
d_call: -
clone_size: few
j_call: TRBJ1-5
cdr3_aa: CSAKVGVDNQPQHF
cdr3_nt: TGCAGCGCTAAAGTGGGGGTCGACAATCAGCCCCAGCATTTT